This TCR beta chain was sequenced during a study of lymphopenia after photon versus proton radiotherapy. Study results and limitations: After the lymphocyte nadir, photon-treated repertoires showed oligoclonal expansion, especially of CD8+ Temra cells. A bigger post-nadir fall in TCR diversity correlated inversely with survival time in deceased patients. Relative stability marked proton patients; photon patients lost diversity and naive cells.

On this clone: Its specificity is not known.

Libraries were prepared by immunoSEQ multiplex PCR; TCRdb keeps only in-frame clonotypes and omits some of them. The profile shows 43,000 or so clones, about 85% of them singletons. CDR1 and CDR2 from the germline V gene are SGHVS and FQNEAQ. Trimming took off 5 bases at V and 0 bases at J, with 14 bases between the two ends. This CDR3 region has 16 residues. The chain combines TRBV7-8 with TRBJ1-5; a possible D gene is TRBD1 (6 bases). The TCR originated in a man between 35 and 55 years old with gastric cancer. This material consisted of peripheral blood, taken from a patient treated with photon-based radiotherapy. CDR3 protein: CASSTRGHPSNQPQHF. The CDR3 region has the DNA TGTGCCAGCAGCACCAGGGGACACCCTAGCAATCAGCCCCAGCATTTT.